Listed below are T cell receptor beta chains from one sample, sequenced in a study of blood T cell repertoires in COVID-19. TCRdb's copy holds only in-frame clones and misses some; the assay was immunoSEQ multiplex PCR. Seen here are about 140,000 clones, roughly 78% observed once, and the top ten hold 3.5% to 4.5%. The specimen sequenced was peripheral blood. These receptors originate from a man between 60 and 70 years old with acute or convalescent COVID-19. CDR3s include the opening cysteine and the closing phenylalanine or tryptophan. A D gene is named only where the DNA matches it firmly.

>TRBV27|TRBJ2-1|TRBD2
CASSPSRLSGRVDEQFF
>TRBV7-8|TRBJ2-7|TRBD1
CASLLQGQGIFGEQYF
>TRBV11-1|TRBJ1-1|-
CASSLGMAAFF
>TRBV19|TRBJ2-2|-
CATQQGTGNTGELFF
>TRBV19|TRBJ1-1|-
CASSIGLGQAFF
>TRBV11-2|TRBJ1-2|TRBD1
CASSLGQGASGYTF
>TRBV10-3|TRBJ1-2|TRBD1
CAISGDRNYGYTF
>TRBV5-1|TRBJ2-2|TRBD2
CASSGAGGDYTGELFF
>TRBV7-8|TRBJ2-4|-
CASSPSRQGRDIQYF
>TRBV7-2|TRBJ2-7|-
CASSLSQAVEQYF
>TRBV4-3|TRBJ2-3|TRBD2
CASSPLAGADTQYF
>TRBV12-3/TRBV12-4|TRBJ1-1|-
CASSFGQGGAFF
>TRBV5-1|TRBJ2-3|-
CASSLGTFSFTDTQYF
>TRBV27|TRBJ1-4|-
CASSLLQGPNEKLFF
>TRBV7-6|TRBJ1-6|-
CASSFIPGQGLSPLHF
>TRBV2|TRBJ1-6|-
CASRRDLPGDSPLHF
>TRBV12-3/TRBV12-4|TRBJ2-5|-
CASSPQRSETQYF
>TRBV5-8|TRBJ1-5|-
CASSLAWRVDQPQHF
>TRBV6-5|TRBJ2-3|TRBD1
CASSLGQPFTDTQYF
>TRBV11-2|TRBJ1-2|-
CASSPRFYGYTF
>TRBV21-1|TRBJ2-7|-
CASSKSPCTYEQYF
>TRBV5-1|TRBJ2-2|-
CASSLGSSDTGELFF
>TRBV6-5|TRBJ1-3|TRBD1
CASSYQDRARGNTIYF
>TRBV20-1|TRBJ2-3|TRBD1
CSASDPRGTTDTQYF
>TRBV30|TRBJ2-7|-
CACGKTASYEQYF
>TRBV6-1|TRBJ1-1|-
CASSESGVNEAFF
>TRBV5-5|TRBJ1-2|TRBD1
CASSLGQGAYYGYTF
>TRBV29-1|TRBJ1-2|TRBD1
CSVEQGAGGYTF
>TRBV3-1/TRBV3-2|TRBJ2-1|-
CASSQGANRDPNEQFF
>TRBV11-2|TRBJ2-7|-
CASSEQGFPYEQYF
>TRBV18|TRBJ1-5|-
CASSPGDKISNQPQHF
>TRBV10-3|TRBJ2-6|-
CAITGPGANVLTF
>TRBV13|TRBJ2-2|-
CASSILTGNTGELFF
>TRBV6-5|TRBJ2-1|-
CASSPGIPSYNEQFF
>TRBV3-1/TRBV3-2|TRBJ1-3|TRBD1
CASSRPQGENGNTIYF
>TRBV29-1|TRBJ1-2|-
CSVTLESRYGYTF
>TRBV28|TRBJ1-3|-
CASSLMQGASGNTIYF
>TRBV5-6|TRBJ1-5|TRBD1
CASSVGQANQPQHF
>TRBV28|TRBJ1-5|-
CASSPAGFGQPQHF
>TRBV28|TRBJ1-6|TRBD1
CASSLSQGALSPLHF
>TRBV19|TRBJ2-1|-
CASTSRETPYNEQFF
>TRBV15|TRBJ2-7|TRBD2
CATSRESSGSSYEQYF
>TRBV11-2|TRBJ1-1|-
CASSLTLGQNTEAFF
>TRBV27|TRBJ1-5|TRBD1
CASSLVGGNSNQPQHF
>TRBV18|TRBJ1-1|-
CASSPEGGDTEAFF
>TRBV18|TRBJ1-3|-
CASSPPGQYSGNTIYF
>TRBV12-1|TRBJ2-1|-
CASSIPSGSAYNEQFF